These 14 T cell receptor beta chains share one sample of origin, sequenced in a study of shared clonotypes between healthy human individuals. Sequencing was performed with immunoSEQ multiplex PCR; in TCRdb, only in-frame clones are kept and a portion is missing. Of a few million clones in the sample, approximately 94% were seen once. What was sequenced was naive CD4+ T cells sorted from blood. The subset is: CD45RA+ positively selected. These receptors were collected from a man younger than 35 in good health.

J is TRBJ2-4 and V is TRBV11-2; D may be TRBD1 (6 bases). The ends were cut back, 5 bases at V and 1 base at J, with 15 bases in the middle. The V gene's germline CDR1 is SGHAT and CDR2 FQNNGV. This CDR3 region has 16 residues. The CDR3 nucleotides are TGTGCCAGCAGCCCTGGACAGCCCGGGGCCAAAAACATTCAGTACTTC. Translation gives CASSPGQPGAKNIQYF. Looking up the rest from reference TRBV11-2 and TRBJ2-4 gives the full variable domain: EAGVAQSPRYKIIEKRQSVAFWCNPISGHATLYWYQQILGQGPKLLIQFQNNGVVDDSQLPKDRFSAERLKGVDSTLKIQPAKLEDSAVYLCASSPGQPGAKNIQYFGAGTRLSVL.

CDR3 protein: CASSPFSGRSQETQYF. The CDR3 DNA sequence: TGTGCCAGCAGCCCTTTTTCGGGACGGTCACAAGAGACCCAGTACTTC. The rearrangement links TRBV7-2 to TRBJ2-5; D tentatively reads TRBD1 or TRBD2 (5 bases each). The CDR3 contains 16 residues. Germline V gives CDR1 SGHTA, CDR2 FQGNSA. Between the trimmed V and J ends, which lost 5 bases and 2 bases, there was a span of 18 bases.

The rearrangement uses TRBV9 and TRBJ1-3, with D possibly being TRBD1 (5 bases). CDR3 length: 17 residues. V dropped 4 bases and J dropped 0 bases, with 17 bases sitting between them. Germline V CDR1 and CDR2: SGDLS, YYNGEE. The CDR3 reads CASSSPRSGHSGNTIYF. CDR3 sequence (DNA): TGTGCCAGCAGCTCCCCCCGGTCGGGGCACTCTGGAAACACCATATATTTT.

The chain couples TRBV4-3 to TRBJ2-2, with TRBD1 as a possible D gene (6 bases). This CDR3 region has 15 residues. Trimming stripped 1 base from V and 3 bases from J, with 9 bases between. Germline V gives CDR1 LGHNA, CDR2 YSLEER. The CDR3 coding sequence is TGCGCCAGCAGCCAAGCCACAGGGCACACCGGGGAGCTGTTTTTT. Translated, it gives CASSQATGHTGELFF.

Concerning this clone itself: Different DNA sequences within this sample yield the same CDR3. CDR3 DNA sequence: TGTGCCAGCTCACCGAATAATGAGCAGTTCTTC. Amino acid sequence: CASSPNNEQFF. This chain connects TRBV18 to TRBJ2-1; D unclear. Per germline, CDR1 KGHSH and CDR2 LQKENI. The germline V and J ends were trimmed by 3 bases and 7 bases, with 4 bases remaining between them. This CDR3 is built from 11 residues. Full variable domain (missing parts from reference TRBV18 and TRBJ2-1): NAGVMQNPRHLVRRRGQEARLRCSPMKGHSHVYWYRQLPEEGLKFMVYLQKENIIDESGMPKERFSAEFPKEGPSILRIQQVVRGDSAAYFCASSPNNEQFFGPGTRLTVL.

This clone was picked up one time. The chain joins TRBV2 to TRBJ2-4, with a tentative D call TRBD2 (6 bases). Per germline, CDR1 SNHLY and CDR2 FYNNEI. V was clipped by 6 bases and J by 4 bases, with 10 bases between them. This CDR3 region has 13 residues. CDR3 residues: CASSGSSKNIQYF. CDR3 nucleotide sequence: TGTGCCAGCAGCGGGAGTTCTAAAAACATTCAGTACTTC.

The CDR3 DNA follows: TGTGCCAGCAGTGAATCTCGACTAGCGGGATCTAGGCAAGAGACCCAGTACTTC. As protein: CASSESRLAGSRQETQYF. The chain is built from TRBV25-1 and TRBJ2-5; 11 nucleotides line up with TRBD2. The CDR3 has 18 amino acids. Germline trimming cut 1 base from V and 2 bases from J; bases unmatched to any gene: 9. Germline V gives CDR1 MGHDK, CDR2 SYGVNS.

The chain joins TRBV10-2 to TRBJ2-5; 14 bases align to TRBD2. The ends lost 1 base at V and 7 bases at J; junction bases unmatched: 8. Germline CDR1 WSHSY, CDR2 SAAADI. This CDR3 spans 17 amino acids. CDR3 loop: CASSEWTSGGTYRTQYF. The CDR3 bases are TGCGCCAGCAGTGAGTGGACTAGCGGGGGGACCTACAGGACCCAGTACTTC.

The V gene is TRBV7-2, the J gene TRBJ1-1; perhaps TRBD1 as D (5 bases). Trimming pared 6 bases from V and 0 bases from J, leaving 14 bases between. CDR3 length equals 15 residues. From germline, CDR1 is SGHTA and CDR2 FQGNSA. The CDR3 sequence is CASRRGTAMNTEAFF. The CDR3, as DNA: TGTGCCAGCAGACGGGGGACGGCGATGAACACTGAAGCTTTCTTT.

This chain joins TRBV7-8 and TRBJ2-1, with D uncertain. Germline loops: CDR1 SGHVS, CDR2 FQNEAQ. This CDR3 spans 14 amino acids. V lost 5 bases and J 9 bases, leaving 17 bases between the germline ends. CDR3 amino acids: CASSPRLELGEQFF. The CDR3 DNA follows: TGTGCCAGCAGCCCGAGACTGGAGCTGGGTGAGCAGTTCTTC.

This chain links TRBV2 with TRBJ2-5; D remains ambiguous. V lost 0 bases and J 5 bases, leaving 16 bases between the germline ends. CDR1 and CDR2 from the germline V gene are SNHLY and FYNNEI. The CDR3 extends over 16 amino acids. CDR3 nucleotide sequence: TGTGCCAGCAGTGAAGCGCTTCGGCTAATCGGGGAGACCCAGTACTTC. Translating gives CASSEALRLIGETQYF.

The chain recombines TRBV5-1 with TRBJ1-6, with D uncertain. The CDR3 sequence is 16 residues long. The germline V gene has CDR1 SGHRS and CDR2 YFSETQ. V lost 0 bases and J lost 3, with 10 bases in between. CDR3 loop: CASSLEGSVYNSPLHF. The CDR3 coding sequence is TGCGCCAGCAGCTTGGAAGGGTCCGTCTATAATTCACCCCTCCACTTT. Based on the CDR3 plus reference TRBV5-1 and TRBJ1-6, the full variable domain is KAGVTQTPRYLIKTRGQQVTLSCSPISGHRSVSWYQQTPGQGLQFLFEYFSETQRNKGNFPGRFSGRQFSNSRSEMNVSTLELGDSALYLCASSLEGSVYNSPLHFGNGTRLTVT.

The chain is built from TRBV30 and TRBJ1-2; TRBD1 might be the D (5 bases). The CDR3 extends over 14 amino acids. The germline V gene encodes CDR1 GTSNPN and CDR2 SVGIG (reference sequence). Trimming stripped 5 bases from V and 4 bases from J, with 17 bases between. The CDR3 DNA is TGTGCCTGGTTAACGGGAAAGGGGAGCTATGGCTACACCTTC. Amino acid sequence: CAWLTGKGSYGYTF.

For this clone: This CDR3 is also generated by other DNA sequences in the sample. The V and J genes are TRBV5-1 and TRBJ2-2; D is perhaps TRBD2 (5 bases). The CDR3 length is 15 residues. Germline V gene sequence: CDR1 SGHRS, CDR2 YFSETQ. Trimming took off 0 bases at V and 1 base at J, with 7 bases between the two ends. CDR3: CASSLGGQNTGELFF. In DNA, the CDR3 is TGCGCCAGCAGCTTGGGCGGGCAGAACACCGGGGAGCTGTTTTTT.